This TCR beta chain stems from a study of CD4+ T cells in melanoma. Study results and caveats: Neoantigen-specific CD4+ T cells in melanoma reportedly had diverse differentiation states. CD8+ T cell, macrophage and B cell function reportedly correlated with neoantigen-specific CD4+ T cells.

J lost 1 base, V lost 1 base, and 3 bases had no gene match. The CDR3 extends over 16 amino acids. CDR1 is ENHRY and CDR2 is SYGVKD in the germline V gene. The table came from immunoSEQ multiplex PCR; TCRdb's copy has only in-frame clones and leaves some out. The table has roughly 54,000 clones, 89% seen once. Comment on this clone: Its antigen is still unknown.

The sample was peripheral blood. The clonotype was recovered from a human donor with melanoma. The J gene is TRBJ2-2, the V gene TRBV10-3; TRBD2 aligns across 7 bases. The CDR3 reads CAISEWGGLNTGELFF. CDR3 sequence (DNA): TGTGCCATCAGTGAGTGGGGGGGATTGAACACCGGGGAGCTGTTTTTT.